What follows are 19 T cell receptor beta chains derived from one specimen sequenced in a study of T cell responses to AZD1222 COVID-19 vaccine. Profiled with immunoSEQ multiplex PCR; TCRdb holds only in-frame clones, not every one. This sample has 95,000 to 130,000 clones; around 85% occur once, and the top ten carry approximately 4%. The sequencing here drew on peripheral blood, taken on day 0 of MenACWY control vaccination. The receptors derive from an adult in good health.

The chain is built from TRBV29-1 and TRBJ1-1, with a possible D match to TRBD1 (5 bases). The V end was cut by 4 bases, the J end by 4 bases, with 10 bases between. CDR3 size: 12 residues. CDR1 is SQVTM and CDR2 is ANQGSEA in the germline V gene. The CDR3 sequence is CSVAGGSTEAFF. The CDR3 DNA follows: TGCAGCGTTGCGGGGGGGAGCACTGAAGCTTTCTTT.

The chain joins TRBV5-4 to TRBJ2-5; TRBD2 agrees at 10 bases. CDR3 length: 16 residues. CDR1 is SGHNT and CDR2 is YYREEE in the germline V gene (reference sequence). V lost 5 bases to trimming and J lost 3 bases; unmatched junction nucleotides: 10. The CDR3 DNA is TGTGCCAGCAGGCATCCGGACACTAGCGGGGAAGAGACCCAGTACTTC. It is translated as CASRHPDTSGEETQYF.

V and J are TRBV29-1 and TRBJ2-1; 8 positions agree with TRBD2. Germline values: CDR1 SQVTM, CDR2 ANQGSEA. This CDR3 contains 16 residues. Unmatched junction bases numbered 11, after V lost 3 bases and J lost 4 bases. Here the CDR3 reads CSVDPPGGGRYNEQFF. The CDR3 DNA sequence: TGCAGCGTTGACCCCCCCGGGGGGGGACGATACAATGAGCAGTTCTTC.

CDR3 DNA sequence: TGTGCCAGCTCACCACAAACGGCAACGAATGAGCAGTTCTTC. It yields the protein CASSPQTATNEQFF. V usage is TRBV18 and J usage is TRBJ2-1; no clear D. The CDR3 runs 14 residues. V dropped 1 base and J dropped 7 bases, with 11 bases sitting between them. Germline loops: CDR1 KGHSH, CDR2 LQKENI.

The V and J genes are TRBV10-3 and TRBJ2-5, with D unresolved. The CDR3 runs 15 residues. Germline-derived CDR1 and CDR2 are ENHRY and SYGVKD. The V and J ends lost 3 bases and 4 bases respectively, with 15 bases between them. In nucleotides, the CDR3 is TGTGCCATCAGTGACGTTGGTACCTTGGGAGAGACCCAGTACTTC. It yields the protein CAISDVGTLGETQYF.

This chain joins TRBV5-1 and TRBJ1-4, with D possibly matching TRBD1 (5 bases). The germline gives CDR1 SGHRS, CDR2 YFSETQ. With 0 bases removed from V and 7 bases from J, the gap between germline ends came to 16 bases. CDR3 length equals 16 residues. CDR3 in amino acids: CASSLDRGLKGEKLFF. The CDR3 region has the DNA TGCGCCAGCAGCTTGGATCGGGGACTTAAGGGTGAAAAACTGTTTTTT.

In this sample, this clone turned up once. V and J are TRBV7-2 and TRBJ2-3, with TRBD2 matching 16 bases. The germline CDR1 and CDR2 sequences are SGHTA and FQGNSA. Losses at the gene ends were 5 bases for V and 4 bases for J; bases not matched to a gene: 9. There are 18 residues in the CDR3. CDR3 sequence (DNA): TGTGCCAGCAGCCCGGCGGGACTAGCGGGGGGGCCTCCAGATACGCAGTATTTT. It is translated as CASSPAGLAGGPPDTQYF.

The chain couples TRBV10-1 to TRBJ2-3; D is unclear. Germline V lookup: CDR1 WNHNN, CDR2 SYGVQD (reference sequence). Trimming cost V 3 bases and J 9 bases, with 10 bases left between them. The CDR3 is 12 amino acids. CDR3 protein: CASSDWAGTQYF. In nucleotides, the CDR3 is TGCGCCAGCAGTGATTGGGCAGGAACGCAGTATTTT.

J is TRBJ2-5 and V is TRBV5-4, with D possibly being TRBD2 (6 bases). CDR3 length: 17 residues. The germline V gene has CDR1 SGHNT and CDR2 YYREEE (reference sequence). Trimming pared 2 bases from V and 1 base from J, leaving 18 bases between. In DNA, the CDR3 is TGTGCCAGCAGCTTTGGCATAGCCGGGGGAGCCCAAGAGACCCAGTACTTC. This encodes CASSFGIAGGAQETQYF.

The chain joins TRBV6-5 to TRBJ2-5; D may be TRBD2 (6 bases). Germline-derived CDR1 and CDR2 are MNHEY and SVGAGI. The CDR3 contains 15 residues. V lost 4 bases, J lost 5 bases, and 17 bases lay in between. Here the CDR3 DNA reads TGTGCCAGCAGTTGGCCTAGCGCGGGGTTGGAGACCCAGTACTTC. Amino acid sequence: CASSWPSAGLETQYF.

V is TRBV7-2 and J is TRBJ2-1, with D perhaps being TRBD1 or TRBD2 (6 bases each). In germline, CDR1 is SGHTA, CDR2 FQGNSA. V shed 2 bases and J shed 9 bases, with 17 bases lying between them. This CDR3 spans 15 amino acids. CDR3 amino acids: CASSLTGGPTVEQFF. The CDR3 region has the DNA TGTGCCAGCAGCTTAACCGGGGGCCCTACAGTTGAGCAGTTCTTC.

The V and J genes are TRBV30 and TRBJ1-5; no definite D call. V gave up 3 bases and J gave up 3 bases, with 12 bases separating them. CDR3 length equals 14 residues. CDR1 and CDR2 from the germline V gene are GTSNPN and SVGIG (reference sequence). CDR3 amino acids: CAWSAPGYNQPQHF. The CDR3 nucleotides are TGTGCCTGGAGCGCCCCCGGGTACAATCAGCCCCAGCATTTT.

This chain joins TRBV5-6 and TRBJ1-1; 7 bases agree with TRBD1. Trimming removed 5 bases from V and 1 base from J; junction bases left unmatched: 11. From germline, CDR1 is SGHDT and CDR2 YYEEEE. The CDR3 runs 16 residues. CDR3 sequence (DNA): TGTGCCAGCAGACGAGGGGGCCCCCGGGCGAACACTGAAGCTTTCTTT. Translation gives CASRRGGPRANTEAFF.

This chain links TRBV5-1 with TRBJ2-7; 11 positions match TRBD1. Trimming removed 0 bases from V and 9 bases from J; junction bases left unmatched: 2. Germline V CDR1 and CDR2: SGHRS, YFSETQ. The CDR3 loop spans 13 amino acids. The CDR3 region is CASSLDGTGGQYF. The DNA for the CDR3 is TGCGCCAGCAGCTTGGATGGGACAGGGGGGCAGTACTTC.

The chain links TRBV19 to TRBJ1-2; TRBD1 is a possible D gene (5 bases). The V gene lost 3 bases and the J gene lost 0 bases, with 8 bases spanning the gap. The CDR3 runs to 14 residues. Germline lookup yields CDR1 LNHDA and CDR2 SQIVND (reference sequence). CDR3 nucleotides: TGTGCCAGTAGTATGTGGACATCTAACTATGGCTACACCTTC. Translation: CASSMWTSNYGYTF.

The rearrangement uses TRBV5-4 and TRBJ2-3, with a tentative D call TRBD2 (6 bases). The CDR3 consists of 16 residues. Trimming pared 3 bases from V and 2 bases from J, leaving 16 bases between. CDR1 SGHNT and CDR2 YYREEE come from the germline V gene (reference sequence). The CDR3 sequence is CASSSGAGTPTDTQYF. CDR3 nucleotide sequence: TGTGCCAGCAGCTCTGGGGCGGGGACTCCCACAGATACGCAGTATTTT.

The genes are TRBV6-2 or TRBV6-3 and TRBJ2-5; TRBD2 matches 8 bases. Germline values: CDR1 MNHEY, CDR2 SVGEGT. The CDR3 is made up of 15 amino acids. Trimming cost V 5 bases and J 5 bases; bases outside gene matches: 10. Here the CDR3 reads CASSVPRRGAETQYF. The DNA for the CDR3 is TGTGCCAGCAGTGTACCCCGGCGGGGGGCGGAGACCCAGTACTTC.

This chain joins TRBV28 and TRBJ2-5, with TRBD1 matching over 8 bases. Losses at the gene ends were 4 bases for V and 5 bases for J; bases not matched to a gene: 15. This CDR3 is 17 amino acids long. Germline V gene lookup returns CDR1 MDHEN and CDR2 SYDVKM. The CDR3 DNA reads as TGTGCCAGCAGTTCAACCCGGACAGGGCATATGGAGGAGACCCAGTACTTC. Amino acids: CASSSTRTGHMEETQYF.

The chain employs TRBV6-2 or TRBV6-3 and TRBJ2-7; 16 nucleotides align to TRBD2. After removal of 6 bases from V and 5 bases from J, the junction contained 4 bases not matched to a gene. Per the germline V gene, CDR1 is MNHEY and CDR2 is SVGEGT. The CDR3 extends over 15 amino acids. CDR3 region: CASSQGLAGGHEQYF. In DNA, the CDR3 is TGTGCCAGCAGCCAGGGACTAGCGGGGGGGCACGAGCAGTACTTC.